This T cell receptor (beta chain) appears in the sequencing data of a study of cytomegalovirus exposure and HLA in healthy donors. Study outcomes and limitations: The later analysis indicated that the majority of CMV-associated TCR beta chains appeared HLA-restricted. According to a later analysis, donors in an Asian-associated ancestry cluster reportedly had fewer N-insertions than the approximately 620-donor mean. CMV antigen specificity of a few CMV-associated chains was confirmed in vitro.

Primers included in the PCR were 60 Vbeta and 13 Jbeta primers. The repertoire was sequenced with immunoSEQ multiplex PCR; TCRdb's copy has only in-frame clones and lacks some. The sample holds 100,000 or so clones, 74% seen once. V was shortened by 4 bases and J by 6 bases, with 15 bases between the two germline ends. Germline values: CDR1 MNHNY, CDR2 SVGAGI (reference sequence). There are 14 residues in the CDR3. As regards this clone: Its antigen is as yet unknown.

The material sequenced was PBMCs. This TCR came from a human donor in good health. The rearrangement links TRBV6-6 to TRBJ1-1, with D possibly matching TRBD1 (5 bases). CDR3 in DNA: TGTGCCAGCAGTTTGCTGGGGCAGTCTTCTGAAGCTTTCTTT. Its protein product is CASSLLGQSSEAFF.